One and the same sample provided the 26 T cell receptor beta chains below, sequenced in a study of cytotoxic CD8 clonotypes in ibrutinib-treated CLL. Assay: immunoSEQ multiplex PCR; the TCRdb copy retains only in-frame clones and omits some. The data show about 160,000 clones, around nine tenths seen once. The sample here was PBMCs, taken at disease progression, from a patient treated with ibrutinib. Receptors originate from a human donor with chronic lymphocytic leukemia.

This clone came up once. The chain recombines TRBV5-1 with TRBJ2-3, with TRBD1 matching 9 bases. Losses at the gene ends were 6 bases for V and 2 bases for J; bases not matched to a gene: 10. Germline V CDR1 and CDR2: SGHRS, YFSETQ. The CDR3 loop spans 16 amino acids. CDR3 in amino acids: CASTEGQGRTTDTQYF. CDR3 bases: TGCGCCAGCACCGAGGGACAGGGTCGTACCACAGATACGCAGTATTTT.

This rearrangement joins TRBV4-2 to TRBJ2-1; maybe TRBD2 (6 bases). V was trimmed by 0 bases and J by 2 bases, leaving 14 bases between them. The CDR3 is 17 residues long. CDR1 LGHNA and CDR2 YNFKEQ come from the germline V gene. CDR3 in amino acids: CASSQDWSGPAYNEQFF. DNA of the CDR3: TGTGCCAGCAGCCAAGATTGGAGCGGGCCCGCCTACAATGAGCAGTTCTTC.

The chain couples TRBV5-1 to TRBJ2-7; 7 nucleotides align to TRBD1. The trim removed 1 base at V and 0 bases at J, leaving 4 bases unmatched. The CDR3 contains 15 residues. Germline CDR1 and CDR2: SGHRS and YFSETQ. Written as DNA, the CDR3 is TGCGCCAGCAGCTTGTCAGGGACAGCCTCCTACGAGCAGTACTTC. Translated, it gives CASSLSGTASYEQYF.

The chain has TRBV7-3 and TRBJ1-2; perhaps TRBD1 as D (6 bases). Trimming cost V 5 bases and J 2 bases, with 15 bases left between them. The CDR3 contains 15 residues. CDR1 and CDR2 (germline): SGHTA, FQGTGA. The CDR3 loop reads CASSPKGVENYGYTF. The CDR3 DNA is TGTGCCAGCAGCCCAAAGGGGGTGGAGAACTATGGCTACACCTTC.

In DNA form, the CDR3 reads TGTGCCAGCAGCTTTTCTAATCGACTAGCGCATAATACGCAGTATTTT. Translated: CASSFSNRLAHNTQYF. The chain has TRBV11-2 and TRBJ2-3, with TRBD2 matching 8 bases. The CDR3 sequence is 16 residues long. CDR1 is SGHAT and CDR2 is FQNNGV in the germline V gene. Trimming cost V 3 bases and J 7 bases; bases outside gene matches: 12.

This clone was counted many times. The chain links TRBV7-9 to TRBJ2-7; D might be TRBD1 or TRBD2, each matching 5 bases. The CDR3 is 16 residues long. Looked up from germline, CDR1 is SEHNR and CDR2 is FQNEAQ (reference sequence). V lost 3 bases and J 2 bases, leaving 17 bases between the germline ends. In DNA, the CDR3 is TGTGCCAGCAGCTTCGGCCCGGGACGGGGAACCTACGAGCAGTACTTC. This gives the protein CASSFGPGRGTYEQYF. Full variable domain (missing parts from reference TRBV7-9 and TRBJ2-7): DTGVSQNPRHKITKRGQNVTFRCDPISEHNRLYWYRQTLGQGPEFLTYFQNEAQLEKSRLLSDRFSAERPKGSFSTLEIQRTEQGDSAMYLCASSFGPGRGTYEQYFGPGTRLTVT.

The genes are TRBV10-2 and TRBJ2-7; 7 nucleotides align to TRBD2. V was clipped by 8 bases and J by 4 bases; unmatched bases: 5. The CDR3 length is 12 residues. Germline CDR1 and CDR2: WSHSY and SAAADI. The CDR3: CASGQGGYEQYF. The CDR3, as DNA: TGCGCCAGCGGCCAGGGAGGGTACGAGCAGTACTTC.

The chain links TRBV5-1 to TRBJ2-7, with 7 bases identical to TRBD1. The J segment lost 2 bases and the V segment lost 0 bases, leaving 5 bases of the junction unmatched. This CDR3 has 15 amino acids. Germline assignment: CDR1 SGHRS and CDR2 YFSETQ. CDR3 amino acids: CASSLETGRTYEQYF. The DNA of the CDR3 is TGCGCCAGCAGCTTGGAGACAGGGCGAACCTACGAGCAGTACTTC. The full variable domain, with the rest looked up from reference TRBV5-1 and TRBJ2-7, is KAGVTQTPRYLIKTRGQQVTLSCSPISGHRSVSWYQQTPGQGLQFLFEYFSETQRNKGNFPGRFSGRQFSNSRSEMNVSTLELGDSALYLCASSLETGRTYEQYFGPGTRLTVT.

The chain combines TRBV27 with TRBJ2-7, with 14 bases lining up with TRBD2. This CDR3 is built from 14 residues. Germline trimming cut 6 bases from V and 7 bases from J; bases unmatched to any gene: 5. Germline V CDR1 and CDR2: MNHEY, SMNVEV (reference sequence). In DNA, the CDR3 is TGTGCCAGCAGGAGACTAGCGGGAGGGCATGAGCAGTACTTC. Encoded protein: CASRRLAGGHEQYF.

This chain uses TRBV18 with TRBJ2-5; D gene ambiguous. The length of the CDR3 is 13 residues. Germline lookup yields CDR1 KGHSH and CDR2 LQKENI. Trimming left V 3 bases short and J 5 bases short, with 10 bases between. CDR3 DNA: TGTGCCAGCTCACCCCTGAGATCTGAGACCCAGTACTTC. It codes for CASSPLRSETQYF.

The rearrangement joins TRBV5-4 to TRBJ2-7, with TRBD2 matching 11 bases. V was pared by 0 bases and J by 11 bases, with 7 bases of the junction left unmatched. The CDR3 is 14 amino acids. Germline CDR1 and CDR2: SGHNT and YYREEE (reference sequence). The CDR3 sequence is CASSLAASGRTEYF. In DNA, the CDR3 is TGTGCCAGCAGCTTGGCAGCTAGCGGGAGGACGGAGTACTTC.

The V and J genes are TRBV9 and TRBJ1-2; TRBD1 matches 7 bases. This CDR3 is built from 15 residues. V trimming: 0 bases; J trimming: 5 bases; junction bases outside the gene matches: 7. CDR1 and CDR2 (germline): SGDLS, YYNGEE. The CDR3 nucleotides are TGTGCCAGCAGCGTAGAGGGGACAGTAATTTATGGCTACACCTTC. Its protein product is CASSVEGTVIYGYTF.

Many counts were recorded for this clone. V usage is TRBV4-3 and J usage is TRBJ1-2, with 7 bases aligning to TRBD1. V dropped 0 bases and J dropped 11; count of bases not matched to a gene: 6. This CDR3 has 13 residues. Germline CDR1 and CDR2: LGHNA and YSLEER. CDR3 in DNA: TGCGCCAGCAGCCAAGATTTGGCAGGGGGATACACCTTC. Its protein product is CASSQDLAGGYTF.

This clone was found a few times. The chain uses TRBV19 and TRBJ2-5, with 9 positions matching TRBD2. This CDR3 is 16 amino acids long. Per the germline V gene, CDR1 is LNHDA and CDR2 is SQIVND (reference sequence). The V segment lost 1 base and the J segment 2 bases; nucleotides outside the gene matches: 5. CDR3 coding DNA: TGTGCCAGTAGTATAGGGAGCGGGAGGATACAAGAGACCCAGTACTTC. Translating gives CASSIGSGRIQETQYF.

The genes are TRBV2 and TRBJ2-7; D is unresolved. The CDR3 is 13 amino acids. Germline lookup yields CDR1 SNHLY and CDR2 FYNNEI. V shed 3 bases and J shed 0 bases, with 6 bases lying between them. The CDR3 DNA reads as TGTGCCAGCAGTGAGCAGCTCTCCTACGAGCAGTACTTC. This translates into CASSEQLSYEQYF.

This clone was found a few times. V usage is TRBV6-1 and J usage is TRBJ2-1; no clear D. Germline loops: CDR1 MNHNS, CDR2 SASEGT. The CDR3 is 15 residues long. Trimming cost V 3 bases and J 6 bases, with 15 bases left between them. The CDR3 is CASSDPGRASNEQFF. CDR3 DNA sequence: TGTGCCAGCAGTGATCCGGGTCGAGCGAGCAATGAGCAGTTCTTC.

This clone occurred once. The V call is TRBV27, the J call TRBJ2-3; D not resolved. This CDR3 contains 15 residues. The germline gives CDR1 MNHEY, CDR2 SMNVEV (reference sequence). The V gene lost 0 bases and the J gene lost 4 bases, with 11 bases spanning the gap. CDR3 amino acids: CASSLSNSWADTQYF. The CDR3, as DNA: TGTGCCAGCAGTTTATCAAATAGTTGGGCAGATACGCAGTATTTT.

The chain has TRBV5-4 and TRBJ2-1; 7 bases align to TRBD2. The V gene end was trimmed by 5 bases and the J gene end by 3 bases; junction bases not matched to a gene: 14. This CDR3 region has 17 residues. CDR1 SGHNT and CDR2 YYREEE come from the germline V gene (reference sequence). In DNA form, the CDR3 reads TGTGCCAGCAGTACACTTGGGAGGGCCGTCGTCTACAATGAGCAGTTCTTC. Translating gives CASSTLGRAVVYNEQFF. Complete variable domain (other parts from reference TRBV5-4 and TRBJ2-1): ETGVTQSPTHLIKTRGQQVTLRCSSQSGHNTVSWYQQALGQGPQFIFQYYREEENGRGNFPPRFSGLQFPNYSSELNVNALELDDSALYLCASSTLGRAVVYNEQFFGPGTRLTVL.

The chain joins TRBV9 to TRBJ2-1, with D unclear. This CDR3 has 16 residues. Germline V gene sequence: CDR1 SGDLS, CDR2 YYNGEE. Trimming shortened V by 4 bases and J by 7 bases, and 21 bases separated the two germline ends. The CDR3 loop is CASSILVRDSLNEQFF. The CDR3 bases are TGTGCCAGCAGCATCTTAGTGAGAGACTCCTTAAATGAGCAGTTCTTC.

A single count supports this clone. V usage is TRBV28 and J usage is TRBJ2-3, with 7 bases lining up with TRBD2. Germline CDR1 reads MDHEN; CDR2 reads SYDVKM. V trimming: 5 bases; J trimming: 4 bases; junction bases outside the gene matches: 12. This CDR3 is 16 amino acids long. The DNA of the CDR3 is TGTGCCAGCAGTACGGTGTGGACTAGTAAGGCAGATACGCAGTATTTT. It specifies CASSTVWTSKADTQYF.

CDR3 nucleotide sequence: TGTGCCAGTAGTATAGACAGGGTAACCCCCTACGAGCAGTACTTC. It encodes CASSIDRVTPYEQYF. The V gene is TRBV19, the J gene TRBJ2-7; possibly TRBD1 for D (5 bases). Deletions cut 0 bases from V and 2 bases from J, with 11 bases between. CDR3 length equals 15 residues. CDR1 is LNHDA, CDR2 SQIVND, per germline (reference sequence). The full variable domain, in which reference TRBV19 and TRBJ2-7 provide the parts outside the CDR3, is DGGITQSPKYLFRKEGQNVTLSCEQNLNHDAMYWYRQDPGQGLRLIYYSQIVNDFQKGDIAEGYSVSREKKESFPLTVTSAQKNPTAFYLCASSIDRVTPYEQYFGPGTRLTVT.

The chain carries TRBV5-6 and TRBJ1-2; a possible D gene is TRBD1 (5 bases). The germline gives CDR1 SGHDT, CDR2 YYEEEE. V was cut by 0 bases and J by 4 bases, with 7 bases left in between. The CDR3 contains 13 residues. CDR3: CASSLERGYGYTF. For the CDR3, the DNA is TGTGCCAGCAGCTTGGAAAGGGGCTATGGCTACACCTTC. Together with reference TRBV5-6 and TRBJ1-2, the CDR3 gives the full variable domain: DAGVTQSPTHLIKTRGQQVTLRCSPKSGHDTVSWYQQALGQGPQFIFQYYEEEERQRGNFPDRFSGHQFPNYSSELNVNALLLGDSALYLCASSLERGYGYTFGSGTRLTVV.

This clone showed up just a few times. This sequence joins TRBV5-1 and TRBJ1-1, with D unclear. This CDR3 contains 14 residues. CDR1 and CDR2 (germline): SGHRS, YFSETQ. V gave up 0 bases and J gave up 3 bases, with 9 bases separating them. The CDR3 sequence: CASSLVPADTEAFF. Written as DNA, the CDR3 is TGCGCCAGCAGCTTGGTACCTGCCGACACTGAAGCTTTCTTT.

The J gene is TRBJ2-1, the V gene TRBV5-1, with 11 positions matching TRBD2. CDR1 SGHRS and CDR2 YFSETQ come from the germline V gene. The trim removed 4 bases at V and 6 bases at J, leaving 21 bases unmatched. The CDR3 has 20 residues. In DNA form, the CDR3 reads TGCGCCAGCAGCCCCGGGATGTGGTACCGTGGGACTAGCGGCCTCAATGAGCAGTTCTTC. Translation: CASSPGMWYRGTSGLNEQFF.

V usage is TRBV19 and J usage is TRBJ1-2; 7 bases are a match to TRBD1. The CDR3 length is 18 residues. The J segment lost 4 bases and the V segment lost 0 bases, leaving 14 bases of the junction unmatched. CDR1 and CDR2 (germline): LNHDA, SQIVND (reference sequence). The CDR3 DNA is TGTGCCAGTAGTATAGATCGCTCCCGGGACAGACCCTCCTATGGCTACACCTTC. Its protein product is CASSIDRSRDRPSYGYTF.

This clone was picked up many times. The V gene is TRBV5-6, the J gene TRBJ2-1, with 9 nucleotides matching TRBD2. The germline V gene encodes CDR1 SGHDT and CDR2 YYEEEE. V trimming: 3 bases; J trimming: 7 bases; junction bases outside the gene matches: 8. The CDR3 is 15 amino acids. CDR3 bases: TGTGCCAGCAGCTGGACCGGGACTAGCAGAAATGAGCAGTTCTTC. Encoded protein: CASSWTGTSRNEQFF.